One sample yielded the 10 T cell receptor beta chains listed below, sequenced in a study of blood T cell repertoires in COVID-19. Some clones are missing from TCRdb's copy, which holds only in-frame ones; the method was immunoSEQ multiplex PCR. Of approximately 290,000 clones in the sample, approximately 85% were seen once. The sample comprised peripheral blood. The receptors stem from a human donor with COVID-19, enrolled during active disease. The donor label of this sample is uncertain.

The V call is TRBV7-2, the J call TRBJ2-3; no firm D call. V lost 5 bases and J lost 6, with 18 bases in between. CDR3 length equals 15 residues. CDR1 and CDR2 from the germline V gene are SGHTA and FQGNSA. This chain's CDR3 is CASSPRLLTLDTQYF. The CDR3 nucleotides are TGTGCCAGCAGCCCAAGACTCCTTACTCTGGATACGCAGTATTTT.

V is TRBV5-1 and J is TRBJ1-3; D is unclear. Germline V gene lookup returns CDR1 SGHRS and CDR2 YFSETQ. The CDR3 has 14 amino acids. V gave up 0 bases and J gave up 4 bases, with 8 bases separating them. This chain's CDR3 is CASSLGNAGNTIYF. CDR3 nucleotide sequence: TGCGCCAGCAGCTTGGGTAATGCGGGAAACACCATATATTTT.

This clone was picked up one time. This chain connects TRBV27 to TRBJ2-5; TRBD1 aligns across 9 bases. Germline lookup yields CDR1 MNHEY and CDR2 SMNVEV (reference sequence). Trimming cost V 6 bases and J 3 bases; bases outside gene matches: 5. The CDR3 sequence is 14 residues long. The DNA for the CDR3 is TGTGCCAGCAGCTCAACAGGGGGCGAAGAGACCCAGTACTTC. Translating gives CASSSTGGEETQYF.

The CDR3 region has the DNA TGTGCCAGCAGTTTGAGGCAGGGTGGGGGCTACACCTTC. Protein: CASSLRQGGGYTF. The V call is TRBV28, the J call TRBJ1-2; tentatively, D is TRBD1 (5 bases). This CDR3 contains 13 residues. V lost 3 bases to trimming and J lost 8 bases, with 13 bases between them. Germline lookup yields CDR1 MDHEN and CDR2 SYDVKM.

This chain connects TRBV5-8 to TRBJ2-7, with a tentative D call TRBD2 (5 bases). The CDR3 loop spans 13 amino acids. The germline V gene encodes CDR1 SGHTS and CDR2 YDEGEE. Trimming removed 6 bases from V and 4 bases from J, with 14 bases in between. Here the CDR3 reads CASTFFGVYEQYF. DNA of the CDR3: TGTGCCAGCACCTTCTTCGGGGTGTACGAGCAGTACTTC.

CDR3 nucleotide sequence: TGCAGCGTCCGACAGGGGAATATGGGGGCCAACGTCCTGACTTTC. Its translation: CSVRQGNMGANVLTF. The chain carries TRBV29-1 and TRBJ2-6, with 8 nucleotides matching TRBD1. Trimming at V came to 6 bases and at J to 4 bases, leaving 8 bases not matched to a gene. The germline gives CDR1 SQVTM, CDR2 ANQGSEA. The CDR3 contains 15 residues.

This clone was observed a few times. The same CDR3 arises from other DNA sequences in this sample as well. V usage is TRBV7-3 and J usage is TRBJ2-2; possible D gene TRBD1, 5 bases. The V gene's germline CDR1 is SGHTA and CDR2 FQGTGA. V gave up 1 base and J gave up 0 bases, with 9 bases separating them. The CDR3 loop spans 16 amino acids. DNA of the CDR3: TGTGCCAGCAGCTTAAACGCAGGGACGAACACCGGGGAGCTGTTTTTT. It is translated as CASSLNAGTNTGELFF.

This sequence joins TRBV5-5 and TRBJ2-7; weak D call: TRBD1 (6 bases). V lost 2 bases and J 5 bases, leaving 17 bases between the germline ends. This CDR3 comprises 15 residues. The germline V gene has CDR1 SGHKS and CDR2 YYEKEE (reference sequence). As DNA, the CDR3 is TGTGCCAGCAGCTTACTAGTAAGAGGGACAAACGAGCAGTACTTC. This gives the protein CASSLLVRGTNEQYF.

The genes are TRBV28 and TRBJ1-2; possibly TRBD1 for D (5 bases). There are 16 residues in the CDR3. With 3 bases removed from V and 7 bases from J, the gap between germline ends came to 21 bases. The germline CDR1 and CDR2 sequences are MDHEN and SYDVKM. The CDR3 DNA reads TGTGCCAGCAGTTTGTTTCAGGACGGGGGGTCAAGTGGCTACACCTTC. Translated, it gives CASSLFQDGGSSGYTF.

The chain is built from TRBV3-1 (or the pseudogene TRBV3-2) and TRBJ2-1; the match to TRBD1 covers 8 bases. The CDR3 is 16 residues long. J lost 5 bases, V lost 4 bases, and 10 bases had no gene match. Looked up from germline, CDR1 is LGHDT and CDR2 is YNNKEL (reference sequence). The CDR3 region is CASSPMDRVGHNEQFF. CDR3 DNA sequence: TGTGCCAGCAGCCCCATGGACAGGGTAGGACACAATGAGCAGTTCTTC.